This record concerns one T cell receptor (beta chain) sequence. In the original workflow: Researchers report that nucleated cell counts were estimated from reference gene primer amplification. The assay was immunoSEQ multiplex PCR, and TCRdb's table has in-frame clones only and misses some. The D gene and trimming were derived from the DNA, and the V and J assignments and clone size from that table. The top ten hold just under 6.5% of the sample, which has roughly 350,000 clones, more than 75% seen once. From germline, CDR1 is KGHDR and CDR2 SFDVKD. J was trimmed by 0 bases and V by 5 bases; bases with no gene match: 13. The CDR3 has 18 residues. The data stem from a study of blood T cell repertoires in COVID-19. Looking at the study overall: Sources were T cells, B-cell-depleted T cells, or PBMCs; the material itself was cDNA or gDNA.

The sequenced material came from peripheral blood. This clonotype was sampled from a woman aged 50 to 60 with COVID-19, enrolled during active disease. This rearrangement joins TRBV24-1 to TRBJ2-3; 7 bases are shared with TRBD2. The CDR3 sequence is CATSGLQSAGASTDTQYF. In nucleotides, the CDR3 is TGTGCCACCAGTGGCCTGCAAAGCGCGGGAGCTAGCACAGATACGCAGTATTTT.